This T cell receptor (beta chain) was captured by sequencing in a study of blood T cell repertoires in COVID-19. Whole-study context: Acute and convalescent COVID-19 samples came from the United States, Italy and Spain.

The V gene end was trimmed by 9 bases and the J gene end by 4 bases; junction bases not matched to a gene: 21. The CDR3 sequence is 17 residues long. The germline gives CDR1 MDHEN, CDR2 SYDVKM. Generated by immunoSEQ multiplex PCR, the TCRdb table keeps only in-frame clones and is missing some. Found here are 84,000 or so clones, around 80% of them singletons; the top ten hold almost 50%. This sequence was found in a human donor in a cohort sampled during active COVID-19. The chain carries TRBV28 and TRBJ2-7; 7 positions agree with TRBD1. The sample comprised peripheral blood. CDR3 sequence reads: CARPTGQPPGAAYEQYF. The CDR3 DNA follows: TGTGCCAGACCGACGGGACAGCCCCCCGGAGCGGCATACGAGCAGTACTTC.